This T cell receptor beta chain comes out of a study of response to subunit inactivated influenza vaccine. The germline V and J ends were trimmed by 8 bases and 4 bases, with 15 bases remaining between them. Germline loops: CDR1 MNHEY, CDR2 SVGAGI. The CDR3 has 14 amino acids. TCRdb ran MiXCR on the RT-PCR reads and lists one entry per CDR3 protein. The repertoire consists of around 750,000 distinct CDR3 sequences, with over 20% occurring once and the leading ten covering 10%. V and J are TRBV6-5 and TRBJ1-5, with D possibly TRBD1 on 5 matching bases. Material: PBMCs from blood, obtained less than 6 days after vaccination. The source of this sequence is a man aged 45-65 years who received an inactivated influenza vaccine. The DNA of the CDR3 is TGTGCCAGCGTTAAGGGGCGCGGGAATCAGCCCCAGCATTTT. It codes for CASVKGRGNQPQHF.